The 18 T cell receptor beta chains below come from one sample, sequenced in a study of tumor and adjacent non-tumor tissue in lung cancer. No cell sorting was done before RNA was extracted from the tissue. The normal lung tissue was taken more than 3 cm from the tumor edge. The library came from three nested PCR rounds adapted from ARM-PCR protocols. Each CDR3 protein is one row after TCRdb ran MiXCR on the multiplex PCR reads. This table has roughly 45,000 distinct CDR3 sequences, around three fifths appearing once. Sample: distant non-tumor lung tissue. These receptors were obtained from a man over 45 with non-small cell lung cancer.

As regards this clonotype: The junction departs from germline at one end; a sequencing error may be responsible. The chain is built from TRBV6-5 and TRBJ2-3; D might be TRBD1 (5 bases). The V gene's germline CDR1 is MNHEY and CDR2 SVGAGI. This CDR3 region has 13 residues. CDR3 bases: TGTGCCAGTAGTTCGACAGGCACAGATACGCAGTATTTT. Its translation is CASSSTGTDTQYF.

Regarding this clonotype: Germline is not matched at one junction end, which may reflect a read error. This rearrangement joins TRBV11-2 to TRBJ2-5; 7 positions agree with TRBD2. The germline gives CDR1 SGHAT, CDR2 FQNNGV. The CDR3 totals 14 residues. The CDR3, as DNA: TGTGCCAGCGGGGACGGGGCCGCGGGAGAGACTCAGTACTTC. This encodes CASGDGAAGETQYF.

The rearrangement links TRBV20-1 to TRBJ2-7; D perhaps matches TRBD1 (6 bases). The CDR3 is made up of 15 amino acids. V was clipped by 8 bases and J by 5 bases, with 25 bases between them. Germline V gives CDR1 DFQATT, CDR2 SNEGSKA (reference sequence). CDR3 loop: CSTASIQGKWHEQYF. CDR3 in DNA: TGCAGTACCGCGTCAATACAGGGCAAGTGGCACGAGCAGTACTTC.

Note on this clonotype: The germline gene is not matched at one end of the junction; a read error may be the cause. This chain links TRBV11-1 with TRBJ2-5; D remains unclear. The CDR3 length is 14 residues. The germline V gene has CDR1 SGHAT and CDR2 FQDESV (reference sequence). The CDR3 loop is CVSSWIGNQETQYF. In DNA, the CDR3 is TGTGTCAGCAGCTGGATAGGAAACCAAGAGACCCAGTACTTC.

In the case of this clonotype: The conserved final phenylalanine or tryptophan is absent from the CDR3, which likely points to a read error. CDR3 residues: CASRRDRQNTEELFY. DNA for the CDR3: TGTGCCAGTAGACGGGACAGGCAGAACACCGAGGAGCTGTTTTAT. V is TRBV11-2 and J is TRBJ2-2, with 8 bases fitting TRBD1. The CDR3 is 15 residues long. CDR1 SGHAT and CDR2 FQNNGV come from the germline V gene.

With regard to this clonotype: This may arise from a read error, as a much more abundant clone is one base away. The V and J genes are TRBV28 and TRBJ2-4; D might be TRBD1 (6 bases). The CDR3 sequence is 14 residues long. Germline-derived CDR1 and CDR2 are MDHEN and SYDVKM. In nucleotides, the CDR3 is TGTGGCAGCAGCTACAGGGTGGGCAAAAACATTCAGTACTTC. This translates into CGSSYRVGKNIQYF.

On this clonotype: The junction differs from germline at one of its ends, possibly a read error. The chain recombines TRBV20-1 with TRBJ1-2, with D tentatively TRBD1 (6 bases). From germline, CDR1 is DFQATT and CDR2 SNEGSKA (reference sequence). CDR3 size: 12 residues. CDR3 sequence reads: CSARGGNNGYTF. In DNA, the CDR3 is TGCAGTGCTCGAGGGGGTAACAATGGCTACACCTTC.

Note on this clonotype: Possible read error: a much larger clone is one base away. The genes are TRBV28 and TRBJ2-7; D not resolved. Trimming removed 8 bases at V and 3 bases at J, with 8 bases between. Germline lookup yields CDR1 MDHEN and CDR2 SYDVKM. This CDR3 has 11 residues. The CDR3 here is CASYRVYEQYF. The CDR3 DNA reads TGTGCCAGCTACCGTGTCTACGAGCAGTACTTC.

As concerns this clonotype: A much more abundant neighbour one base away suggests this may be a read error. The V call is TRBV20-1, the J call TRBJ1-5, with no clear D. The CDR3 has 14 residues. CDR1 and CDR2 from the germline V gene are DFQATT and SNEGSKA (reference sequence). The CDR3: CIASGRTSNQPQHF. The CDR3 nucleotides read TGCATTGCTTCTGGCCGCACGAGCAATCAGCCCCAGCATTTT.

For this clonotype: A read error is possible here, since a much larger clone lies one base away. The rearrangement links TRBV12-3 or TRBV12-4 to TRBJ2-3, with D possibly TRBD2 on 7 matching bases. This CDR3 region has 16 residues. CDR3 nucleotides: TGTGCCAGCAGTGGCACTAGTGGGGGGGGCACAGATATGCAGTATTTT. Translation: CASSGTSGGGTDMQYF.

This clonotype was counted at least ten times. The chain joins TRBV6-2 or TRBV6-3 to TRBJ2-7; 7 bases align to TRBD2. Germline assignment: CDR1 MNHEY and CDR2 SVGEGT. The CDR3 runs 16 residues. V lost 2 bases to trimming and J lost 6 bases; unmatched junction nucleotides: 13. The CDR3 loop is CASSYNERGPYAEQYF. The CDR3 DNA is TGTGCCAGCAGTTACAACGAGCGGGGCCCCTACGCCGAGCAGTACTTC.

About this clonotype itself: Lacking the conserved final phenylalanine or tryptophan, this CDR3 likely reflects a read error. The rearrangement links TRBV6-5 to TRBJ1-4; D remains unclear. Trimming shortened V by 6 bases and J by 1 base, and 9 bases separated the two germline ends. The CDR3 is 14 amino acids. Germline V CDR1 and CDR2: MNHEY, SVGAGI. DNA for the CDR3: TGTGCCAGCAGGGCGATTGTAACTAATGAAAAACTGTTTTAT. It encodes CASRAIVTNEKLFY.

Note on this clonotype: One end of the junction is discordant with germline, which a read error may explain. This chain joins TRBV6-5 and TRBJ2-1; TRBD1 or TRBD2 may be the D gene (5 bases each). Germline-derived CDR1 and CDR2 are MNHEY and SVGAGI. This CDR3 is 12 amino acids long. CDR3 DNA: TGTGTCAGCAGTTACTTTCCGGGACGGAAGTTCTTC. Protein product: CVSSYFPGRKFF.

A few counts support this clonotype. The CDR3 does not close with the conserved phenylalanine or tryptophan, likely indicating a read error. The J gene is TRBJ2-1, the V gene TRBV12-3 or TRBV12-4; the match to TRBD2 covers 7 bases. The ends lost 11 bases at V and 1 base at J; junction bases unmatched: 8. CDR3 length equals 14 residues. The CDR3 spells CACRLAESYNEQFS. The CDR3 nucleotides read TGTGCCTGCCGACTAGCCGAGTCCTACAATGAGCAGTTCTCC.

For this clonotype: Possible read error: a much larger clone is one base away. The chain carries TRBV20-1 and TRBJ1-5, with D possibly TRBD1 on 6 matching bases. This CDR3 spans 15 amino acids. Germline V CDR1 and CDR2: DFQATT, SNEGSKA (reference sequence). In nucleotides, the CDR3 is TGCAGTGCTAGCCGGGGGGGGACAACGAATCAGTCCCAGCATTTT. This gives the protein CSASRGGTTNQSQHF.

The chain combines TRBV28 with TRBJ2-3; weak D call: TRBD2 (6 bases). The CDR3 spans 16 residues. Germline lookup yields CDR1 MDHEN and CDR2 SYDVKM. V was pared by 7 bases and J by 1 base, with 18 bases between. The CDR3 here is CASTPGGPLGTDTQYF. The CDR3 nucleotides read TGTGCCAGCACCCCCGGGGGTCCCCTCGGCACAGATACGCAGTATTTT.

The table lists this clonotype with a few counts. A much larger clone sits a single nucleotide away, making a read error possible. The gene calls are TRBV12-3 or TRBV12-4 and TRBJ2-7; tentative D call: TRBD1 (7 bases). The CDR3 contains 14 residues. DNA for the CDR3: TGTGCCAGCTGTTTAGGAGGGACAGCCCTTGGGCAGTACTTC. Amino acid sequence: CASCLGGTALGQYF.

On this clonotype itself: A much bigger clone sits one base away, suggesting this may be a read error. The chain employs TRBV30 and TRBJ1-5, with D maybe TRBD1 (5 bases). CDR1 is GTSNPN, CDR2 SVGIG, per germline (reference sequence). The CDR3 has 14 amino acids. The CDR3 region has the DNA TGTGCCTGGTCTACTCAGGGTGGGAATCTGCCCCAGCATTTT. This codes for CAWSTQGGNLPQHF.